These 16 T cell receptor beta chains came from one sample sequenced in a study of CD8 T cells in Susac syndrome. cDNA came from about 0.5 to 1 ug RNA primed by random hexamers. TCRdb re-called the immunoSEQ multiplex PCR reads through MiXCR, storing one row per CDR3 protein. The table includes 50,000 to 55,000 distinct CDR3 sequences, approximately 95% detected once. The source material was CD8+ T cells from PBMCs. The origin of the receptors is a human donor with Susac syndrome.

The gene calls are TRBV7-3 and TRBJ2-3, with 10 nucleotides matching TRBD2. Germline V gene data show CDR1 as SGHTA and CDR2 as FQGTGA. This CDR3 comprises 16 residues. Trimming at V came to 5 bases and at J to 2 bases, leaving 7 bases not matched to a gene. In nucleotides, the CDR3 is TGTGCCAGCAGCATTAGCGGGGGGTCGACCACAGATACGCAGTATTTT. It yields the protein CASSISGGSTTDTQYF.

V usage is TRBV12-5 and J usage is TRBJ2-5; D is perhaps TRBD1 (5 bases). Germline V CDR1 and CDR2: LGHNT, FRNRAP. Trimming left V 2 bases short and J 4 bases short, with 11 bases between. There are 14 residues in the CDR3. CDR3 residues: CASGLTLGRETQYF. The CDR3 DNA reads TGTGCTAGTGGTTTGACTTTGGGGCGAGAGACCCAGTACTTC.

The chain links TRBV20-1 to TRBJ2-5, with 11 bases fitting TRBD2. The CDR3 is made up of 16 amino acids. J lost 2 bases, V lost 6 bases, and 11 bases had no gene match. CDR1 is DFQATT, CDR2 SNEGSKA, per germline (reference sequence). The CDR3 DNA follows: TGCAGTGCAAGCAGACCGGGACTAGCGGTGCAAGAGACCCAGTACTTC. It encodes CSASRPGLAVQETQYF.

This clonotype was found once. The chain employs TRBV29-1 and TRBJ2-1; D is unresolved. The V and J ends lost 7 bases and 6 bases respectively, with 10 bases between them. There are 11 residues in the CDR3. Germline loops: CDR1 SQVTM, CDR2 ANQGSEA. The CDR3 nucleotides read TGCAGCGCGCCCGGCGGCAATGAGCAGTTCTTC. Translation: CSAPGGNEQFF.

The chain joins TRBV4-1 to TRBJ1-1; D gene ambiguous. Germline V gives CDR1 MGHRA, CDR2 YSYEKL. The CDR3 spans 14 residues. V was pared by 4 bases and J by 7 bases, with 16 bases between. CDR3 bases: TGCGCCAGCAGCCCCCCCGGTAGTCGGGGTGAAGCTTTCTTT. It specifies CASSPPGSRGEAFF.

The chain joins TRBV7-9 to TRBJ2-7, with D tentatively TRBD2 (6 bases). The CDR3 loop spans 12 amino acids. V gave up 5 bases and J gave up 5 bases, with 10 bases separating them. The germline CDR1 and CDR2 sequences are SEHNR and FQNEAQ (reference sequence). CDR3 coding DNA: TGTGCCAGCAGCGGAGGGGTGGACGAGCAGTACTTC. It yields the protein CASSGGVDEQYF.

The V and J genes are TRBV30 and TRBJ1-2; D is undetermined. Germline-derived CDR1 and CDR2 are GTSNPN and SVGIG (reference sequence). CDR3 length: 13 amino acids. The V gene lost 4 bases and the J gene lost 5 bases, with 14 bases spanning the gap. The CDR3 here is CAWNGAVYYGYTF. In DNA form, the CDR3 reads TGTGCCTGGAACGGAGCGGTTTATTATGGCTACACCTTC.

This clonotype was counted once. The rearrangement links TRBV4-3 to TRBJ2-2, with D perhaps being TRBD1 or TRBD2 (5 bases each). Trimming took off 2 bases at V and 3 bases at J, with 16 bases between the two ends. This CDR3 has 17 amino acids. CDR1 is LGHNA, CDR2 YSLEER, per germline. Here the CDR3 DNA reads TGCGCCAGCAGCCAAACGGCGGGCCCAGGGTACACCGGGGAGCTGTTTTTT. Translation gives CASSQTAGPGYTGELFF.

CDR3 amino acids: CASSMILWGKGTEAFF. Written as DNA, the CDR3 is TGTGCCAGTAGTATGATCCTATGGGGGAAGGGCACTGAAGCTTTCTTT. The chain couples TRBV19 to TRBJ1-1; perhaps TRBD1 as D (5 bases). This CDR3 comprises 16 residues. Trimming shortened V by 3 bases and J by 4 bases, and 18 bases separated the two germline ends. CDR1 and CDR2 from the germline V gene are LNHDA and SQIVND (reference sequence).

The gene calls are TRBV25-1 and TRBJ1-1, with 7 bases lining up with TRBD1. The length of the CDR3 is 15 residues. Germline V gene data show CDR1 as MGHDK and CDR2 as SYGVNS. Losses at the gene ends were 0 bases for V and 1 base for J; bases not matched to a gene: 2. The DNA for the CDR3 is TGTGCCAGCAGTGAATACAGGGGGAGGAACACTGAAGCTTTCTTT. Translation: CASSEYRGRNTEAFF.

The chain combines TRBV14 with TRBJ2-3; the match to TRBD2 covers 7 bases. The CDR3 runs to 15 residues. The V gene end was trimmed by 4 bases and the J gene end by 1 base; junction bases not matched to a gene: 5. Germline CDR1 SGHDN, CDR2 FVKESK. CDR3 DNA: TGTGCCAGCAGCCGCTCTAGCGGTCGCACAGATACGCAGTATTTT. Encoded protein: CASSRSSGRTDTQYF.

This clonotype was counted a single time. This chain joins TRBV4-3 and TRBJ2-1, with D possibly matching TRBD2 (6 bases). Trimming left V 5 bases short and J 4 bases short, with 21 bases between. The CDR3 extends over 17 amino acids. Germline loops: CDR1 LGHNA, CDR2 YSLEER. The CDR3 here is CASSDPFPLEGYNEQFF. The CDR3 coding sequence is TGCGCCAGCAGCGACCCCTTTCCTCTGGAGGGTTACAATGAGCAGTTCTTC.

This clonotype was counted between two and nine times. The chain carries TRBV7-9 and TRBJ1-5; unclear D gene. The CDR3 consists of 13 residues. V shed 5 bases and J shed 6 bases, with 11 bases lying between them. The germline V gene has CDR1 SEHNR and CDR2 FQNEAQ (reference sequence). CDR3 sequence (DNA): TGTGCCAGCAGCATTACAGACGGTCAGCCCCAGCATTTT. Amino acids: CASSITDGQPQHF.

This clonotype was seen a single time. The rearrangement uses TRBV7-9 and TRBJ1-5; D gene uncertain. The germline V gene has CDR1 SEHNR and CDR2 FQNEAQ (reference sequence). V shed 6 bases and J shed 7 bases, with 16 bases lying between them. The CDR3 totals 14 residues. CDR3 loop: CASRTRRERQPQHF. The DNA for the CDR3 is TGTGCCAGCAGGACCAGACGGGAGCGGCAGCCCCAGCATTTT.

The CDR3 sequence: CASSLDFEASGNYNEQFF. CDR3 bases: TGTGCCAGCAGCTTAGACTTCGAGGCTAGCGGGAACTACAATGAGCAGTTCTTC. The chain employs TRBV7-9 and TRBJ2-1; 9 bases agree with TRBD2. CDR1 is SEHNR and CDR2 is FQNEAQ in the germline V gene (reference sequence). The CDR3 length is 18 residues. The V gene end was trimmed by 1 base and the J gene end by 3 bases; junction bases not matched to a gene: 10.

The chain carries TRBV7-2 and TRBJ2-7, with 7 bases that match TRBD1. V shed 1 base, J shed 3 bases, and the junction held 6 bases outside the gene matches. Germline lookup yields CDR1 SGHTA and CDR2 FQGNSA. The CDR3 consists of 15 residues. CDR3 loop: CASSLDHRGYYEQYF. The CDR3 nucleotides are TGTGCCAGCAGCTTAGACCACAGGGGTTACTACGAGCAGTACTTC.